The source of this T cell receptor beta chain is a study of cytomegalovirus exposure and HLA in healthy donors. At the level of the study: Later, an analysis reported that the 95 to 150 validation repertoires had used the same platform as the approximately 680 first-cohort repertoires. Whole-study findings and limits: Generally TCR sequences proved uncommon, though certain public TCRs appeared in numerous donors. Subsequent analysis found a tendency for first-cohort TCR clusters to co-occur within the 120 or so validation repertoires. Specificity of a few CMV-associated chains for CMV antigens was verified in vitro.

TCRdb's copy holds only in-frame clones and misses some; the assay was immunoSEQ multiplex PCR. This table holds some 310,000 clones, approximately 91% found once. The germline CDR1 and CDR2 sequences are ENHRY and SYGVKD. The CDR3 has 16 residues. After removal of 2 bases from V and 5 bases from J, the junction contained 11 bases not matched to a gene. Remarks on this clone: The antigen remains unidentified.

This sequence originates from a man between 25 and 39 years old in good health and CMV-seronegative. Sequencing was performed on PBMCs. The chain joins TRBV10-3 to TRBJ2-7; 8 nucleotides line up with TRBD2. The CDR3 is CAISEDSGVYYNEQYF. The CDR3 DNA sequence: TGTGCCATCAGTGAGGATAGCGGGGTCTACTACAACGAGCAGTACTTC.